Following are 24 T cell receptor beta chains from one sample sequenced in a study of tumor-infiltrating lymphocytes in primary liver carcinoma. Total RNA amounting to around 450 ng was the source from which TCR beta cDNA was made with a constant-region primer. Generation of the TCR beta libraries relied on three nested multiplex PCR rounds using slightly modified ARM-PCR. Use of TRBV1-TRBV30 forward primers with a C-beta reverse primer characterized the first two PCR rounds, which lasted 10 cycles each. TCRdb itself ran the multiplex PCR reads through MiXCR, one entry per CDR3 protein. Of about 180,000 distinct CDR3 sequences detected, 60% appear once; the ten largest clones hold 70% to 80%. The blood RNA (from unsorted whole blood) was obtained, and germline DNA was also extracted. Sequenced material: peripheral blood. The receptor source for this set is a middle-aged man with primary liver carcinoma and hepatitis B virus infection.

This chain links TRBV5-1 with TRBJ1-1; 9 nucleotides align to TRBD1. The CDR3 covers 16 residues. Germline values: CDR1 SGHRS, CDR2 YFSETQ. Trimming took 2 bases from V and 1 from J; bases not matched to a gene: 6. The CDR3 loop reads CASSLHRGLANTEAFF. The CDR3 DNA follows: TGCGCCAGCAGCTTACACAGGGGGCTGGCGAACACTGAAGCTTTCTTT.

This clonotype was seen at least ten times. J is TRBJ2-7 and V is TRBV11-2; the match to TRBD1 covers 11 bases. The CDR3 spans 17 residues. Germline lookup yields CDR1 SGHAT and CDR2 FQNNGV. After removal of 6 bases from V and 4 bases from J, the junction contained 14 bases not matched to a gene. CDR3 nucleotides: TGTGCCAGCAGATCCTCTCCGGGACAGGGGGGGAGGTACGAGCAGTACTTC. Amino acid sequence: CASRSSPGQGGRYEQYF. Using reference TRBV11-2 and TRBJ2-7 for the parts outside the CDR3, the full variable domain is EAGVAQSPRYKIIEKRQSVAFWCNPISGHATLYWYQQILGQGPKLLIQFQNNGVVDDSQLPKDRFSAERLKGVDSTLKIQPAKLEDSAVYLCASRSSPGQGGRYEQYFGPGTRLTVT.

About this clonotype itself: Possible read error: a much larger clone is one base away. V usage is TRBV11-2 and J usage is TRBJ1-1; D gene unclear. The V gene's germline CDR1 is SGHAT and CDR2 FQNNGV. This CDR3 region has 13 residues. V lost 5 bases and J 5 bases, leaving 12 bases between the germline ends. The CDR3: CASSPNWGTEAFF. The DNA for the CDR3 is TGTGCCAGCAGCCCTAACTGGGGAACTGAAGCTTTCTTT.

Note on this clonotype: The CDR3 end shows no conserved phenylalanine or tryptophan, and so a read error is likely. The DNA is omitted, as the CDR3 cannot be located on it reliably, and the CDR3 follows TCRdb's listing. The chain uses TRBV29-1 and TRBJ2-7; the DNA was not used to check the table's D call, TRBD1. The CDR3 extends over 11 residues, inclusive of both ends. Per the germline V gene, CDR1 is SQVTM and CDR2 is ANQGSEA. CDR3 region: CSVLSGHLEYL.

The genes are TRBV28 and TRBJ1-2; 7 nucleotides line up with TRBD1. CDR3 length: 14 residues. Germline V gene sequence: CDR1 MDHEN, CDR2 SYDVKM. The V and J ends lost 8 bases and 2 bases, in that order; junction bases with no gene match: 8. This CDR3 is CASRSGGGNYGYTF. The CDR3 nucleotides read TGTGCCAGCCGCTCAGGGGGGGGCAACTATGGCTACACCTTC.

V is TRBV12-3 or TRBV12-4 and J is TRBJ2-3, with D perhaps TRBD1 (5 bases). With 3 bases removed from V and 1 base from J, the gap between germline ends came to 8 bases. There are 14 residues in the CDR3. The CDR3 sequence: CASSFQGGTDTQYF. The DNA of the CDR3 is TGTGCCAGCAGTTTTCAGGGCGGCACAGATACGCAGTATTTT.

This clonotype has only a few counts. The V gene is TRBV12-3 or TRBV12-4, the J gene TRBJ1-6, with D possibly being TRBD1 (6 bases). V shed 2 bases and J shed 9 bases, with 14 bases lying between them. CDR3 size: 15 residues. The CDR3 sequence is CASSLSSQGVSPLHF. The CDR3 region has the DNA TGTGCCAGCAGTTTATCTTCACAGGGAGTTTCACCCCTCCACTTT.

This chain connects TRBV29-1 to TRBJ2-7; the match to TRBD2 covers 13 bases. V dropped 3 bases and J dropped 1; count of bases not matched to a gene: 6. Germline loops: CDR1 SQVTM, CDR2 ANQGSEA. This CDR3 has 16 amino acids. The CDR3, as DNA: TGCAGCGTTGAGGGGACTAGCGGGATGGGGTCCTACGAGCAGTACTTC. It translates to CSVEGTSGMGSYEQYF.

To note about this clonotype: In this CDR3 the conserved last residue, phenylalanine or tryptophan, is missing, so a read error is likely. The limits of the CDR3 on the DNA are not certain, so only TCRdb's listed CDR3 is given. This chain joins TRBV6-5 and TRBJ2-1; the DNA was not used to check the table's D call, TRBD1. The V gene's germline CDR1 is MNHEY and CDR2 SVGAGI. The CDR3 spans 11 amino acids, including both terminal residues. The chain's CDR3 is CASSRGNGLFV.

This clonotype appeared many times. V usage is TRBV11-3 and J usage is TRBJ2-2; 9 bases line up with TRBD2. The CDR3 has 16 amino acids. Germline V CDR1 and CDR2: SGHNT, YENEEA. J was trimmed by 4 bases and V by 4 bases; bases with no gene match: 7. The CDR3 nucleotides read TGTGCCAGCAGCTCGTGGGCGGGAGGGAGCACCGGGGAGCTGTTTTTT. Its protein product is CASSSWAGGSTGELFF.

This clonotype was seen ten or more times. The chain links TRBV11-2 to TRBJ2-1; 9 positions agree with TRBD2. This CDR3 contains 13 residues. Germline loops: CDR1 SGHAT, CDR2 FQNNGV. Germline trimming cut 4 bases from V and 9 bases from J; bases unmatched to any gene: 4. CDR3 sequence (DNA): TGTGCCAGCAGCTGGGGGACTAGCATTGAGCAGTTCTTC. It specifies CASSWGTSIEQFF.

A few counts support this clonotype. The CDR3 DNA reads as TGTGCCAGCAGCCTCCAGGGGGGTGGCTACACCTTC. Residues: CASSLQGGGYTF. This chain uses TRBV28 with TRBJ1-2; 7 bases map to TRBD1. The J segment lost 7 bases and the V segment lost 6 bases, leaving 5 bases of the junction unmatched. Per the germline V gene, CDR1 is MDHEN and CDR2 is SYDVKM. CDR3 length: 12 residues.

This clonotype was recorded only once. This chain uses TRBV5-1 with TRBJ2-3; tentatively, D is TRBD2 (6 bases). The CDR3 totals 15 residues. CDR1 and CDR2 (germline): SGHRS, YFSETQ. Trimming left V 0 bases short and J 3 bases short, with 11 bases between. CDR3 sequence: CASSLGLVETDTQYF. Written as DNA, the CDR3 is TGCGCCAGCAGCTTGGGACTAGTGGAAACAGATACGCAGTATTTT. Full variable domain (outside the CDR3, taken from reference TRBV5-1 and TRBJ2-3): KAGVTQTPRYLIKTRGQQVTLSCSPISGHRSVSWYQQTPGQGLQFLFEYFSETQRNKGNFPGRFSGRQFSNSRSEMNVSTLELGDSALYLCASSLGLVETDTQYFGPGTRLTVL.

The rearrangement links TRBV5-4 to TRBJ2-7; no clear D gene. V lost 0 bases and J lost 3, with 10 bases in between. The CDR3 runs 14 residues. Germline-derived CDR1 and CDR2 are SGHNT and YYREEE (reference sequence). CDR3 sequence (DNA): TGTGCCAGCAGCTTGGGTCTGGGGAACTACGAGCAGTACTTC. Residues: CASSLGLGNYEQYF. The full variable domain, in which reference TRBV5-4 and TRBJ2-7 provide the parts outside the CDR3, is ETGVTQSPTHLIKTRGQQVTLRCSSQSGHNTVSWYQQALGQGPQFIFQYYREEENGRGNFPPRFSGLQFPNYSSELNVNALELDDSALYLCASSLGLGNYEQYFGPGTRLTVT.

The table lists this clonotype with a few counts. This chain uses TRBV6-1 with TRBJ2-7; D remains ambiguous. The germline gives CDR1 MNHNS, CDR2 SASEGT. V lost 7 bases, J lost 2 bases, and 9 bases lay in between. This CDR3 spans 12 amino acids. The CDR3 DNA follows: TGTGCCAGCACCGAACTACCCTACGAGCAGTACTTC. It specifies CASTELPYEQYF.

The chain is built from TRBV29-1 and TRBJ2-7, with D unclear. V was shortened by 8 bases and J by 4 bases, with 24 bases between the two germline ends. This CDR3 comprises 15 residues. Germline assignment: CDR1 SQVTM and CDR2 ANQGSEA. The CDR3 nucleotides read TGCAGCCCCTTGAGGATAAGGGAATGCAGGTACGAGCAGTACTTC. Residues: CSPLRIRECRYEQYF.

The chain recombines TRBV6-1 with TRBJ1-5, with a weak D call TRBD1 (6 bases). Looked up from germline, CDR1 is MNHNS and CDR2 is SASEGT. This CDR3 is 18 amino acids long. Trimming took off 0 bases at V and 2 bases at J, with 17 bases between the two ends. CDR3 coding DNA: TGTGCCAGCAGTGAAGCCCAGTCACGGGGGGCGCGCAATCAGCCCCAGCATTTT. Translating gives CASSEAQSRGARNQPQHF.

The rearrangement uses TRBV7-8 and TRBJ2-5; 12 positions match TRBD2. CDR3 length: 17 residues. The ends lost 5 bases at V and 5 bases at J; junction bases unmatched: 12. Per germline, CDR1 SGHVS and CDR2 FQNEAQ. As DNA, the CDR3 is TGTGCCAGCAGCCCCCGTGGACTAGCGGGAAGTTGGGAGACCCAGTACTTC. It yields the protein CASSPRGLAGSWETQYF. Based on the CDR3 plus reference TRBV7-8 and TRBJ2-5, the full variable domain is GAGVSQSPRYKVAKRGQDVALRCDPISGHVSLFWYQQALGQGPEFLTYFQNEAQLDKSGLPSDRFFAERPEGSVSTLKIQRTQQEDSAVYLCASSPRGLAGSWETQYFGPGTRLLVL.

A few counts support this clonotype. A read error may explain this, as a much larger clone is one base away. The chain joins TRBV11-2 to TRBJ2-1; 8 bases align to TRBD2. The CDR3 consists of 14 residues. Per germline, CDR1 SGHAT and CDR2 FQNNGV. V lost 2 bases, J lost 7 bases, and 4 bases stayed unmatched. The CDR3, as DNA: TGTGCCAGCAGCTTAACAGCGGGAGTGAATGAGCAGTTCTTC. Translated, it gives CASSLTAGVNEQFF.

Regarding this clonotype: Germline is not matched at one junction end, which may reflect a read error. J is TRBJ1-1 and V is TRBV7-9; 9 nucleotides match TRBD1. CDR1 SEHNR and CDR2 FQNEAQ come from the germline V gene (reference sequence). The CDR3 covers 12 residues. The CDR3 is CATGTGNAEAFF. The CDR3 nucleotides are TGTGCCACCGGGACAGGGAACGCTGAAGCTTTCTTT.

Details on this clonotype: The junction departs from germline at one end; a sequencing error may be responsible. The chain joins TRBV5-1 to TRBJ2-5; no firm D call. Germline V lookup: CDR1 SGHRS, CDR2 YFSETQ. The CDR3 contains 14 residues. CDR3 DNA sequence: TGCGCCAGCATGGTCAGCATAGCCCAAGAGACACAGTACTTC. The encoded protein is CASMVSIAQETQYF.

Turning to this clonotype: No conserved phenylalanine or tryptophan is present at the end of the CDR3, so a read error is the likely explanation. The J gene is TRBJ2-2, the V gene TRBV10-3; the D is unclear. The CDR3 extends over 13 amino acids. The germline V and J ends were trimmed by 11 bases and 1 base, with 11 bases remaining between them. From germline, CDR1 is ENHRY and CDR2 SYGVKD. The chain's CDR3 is CAVTSGNTGELFY. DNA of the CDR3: TGTGCCGTCACCTCAGGGAACACCGGGGAGCTGTTTTAT.

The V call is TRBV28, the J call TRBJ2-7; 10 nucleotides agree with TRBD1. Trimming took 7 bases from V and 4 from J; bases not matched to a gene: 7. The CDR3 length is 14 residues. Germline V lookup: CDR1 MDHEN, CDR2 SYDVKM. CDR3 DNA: TGTGCCAGCACCTCCGGGACAGGGGTTTACGAGCAGTACTTC. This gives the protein CASTSGTGVYEQYF.

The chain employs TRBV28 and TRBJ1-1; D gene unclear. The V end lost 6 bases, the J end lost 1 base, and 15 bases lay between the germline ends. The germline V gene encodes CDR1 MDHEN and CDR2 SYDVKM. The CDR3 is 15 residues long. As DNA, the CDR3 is TGTGCCAGCAGATTCCGGGGTAATGCGAACACTGAAGCTTTCTTT. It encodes CASRFRGNANTEAFF.